The present TCR beta chain was sequenced within a study of identical twins. TCRdb ran MiXCR on the 5' RACE reads and lists one entry per CDR3 protein. The table shows roughly 480,000 distinct CDR3 sequences, with 20% to 30% occurring only once. This clonotype was picked up a small number of times. These data also formed part of another study, on T cells expressing NK-cell markers.

This clonotype was obtained from a woman aged 18-30 years in good health. Sequenced sample: CD4+ T cells sorted from blood.

DNA for the CDR3: TGCGCCAGCAGCCAAGATTACGGGACAGGGAGTCTAAAACTGTTTTTT. This encodes CASSQDYGTGSLKLFF. J is TRBJ1-4 and V is TRBV4-1; 9 bases are shared with TRBD1. Germline values: CDR1 MGHRA, CDR2 YSYEKL. Losses at the gene ends were 0 bases for V and 10 bases for J; bases not matched to a gene: 9. The CDR3 totals 16 residues.